The sequence of this TCR beta chain was determined in a study of cytomegalovirus exposure and HLA in healthy donors. Study-level points and caveats: The investigators catalogued 164 TCR beta chains as cytomegalovirus-associated. Highly shared sequence variants in one cluster were likely a sequencing artifact.

There were likely unrecorded immune exposures, though donors were nominally healthy when sampled. 60 Vbeta and 13 Jbeta primers were used in PCR. Method: immunoSEQ multiplex PCR; TCRdb's copy keeps in-frame clones and lacks some. The table lists 220,000 or so clones, around 80% of them singletons. The V gene's germline CDR1 is SEHNR and CDR2 FQNEAQ (reference sequence). The CDR3 runs 17 residues. Worth noting for this clone: The antigen remains unidentified. The junction and the germline gene differ at one end; a read error may be behind it.

The source of this sequence is a male donor in good health and CMV-seronegative. The J gene is TRBJ1-2, the V gene TRBV7-9; D might be TRBD1 (5 bases). Sequenced material: PBMCs. CDR3 sequence reads: CSSSLGSVQGLGGGYTF. CDR3 in DNA: TGTTCCAGCAGCTTAGGCAGTGTGCAGGGACTAGGAGGAGGCTACACCTTC.